This T cell receptor (beta chain) comes out of a study of molecular identifiers for immune sequencing clone quantification. TCRdb re-called the PCR reads through MiXCR, storing one row per CDR3 protein. The sample consists of about 510,000 distinct CDR3 sequences, 20% to 25% of them appearing once. This clonotype was observed at least ten times. The germline V gene encodes CDR1 MGHRA and CDR2 YSYEKL. The CDR3 has 16 amino acids. Trimming shortened V by 4 bases and J by 1 base, and 16 bases separated the two germline ends. The sequence was collected from a human donor in good health. Some libraries in this study had Jurkat cell RNA spiked in. This chain uses TRBV4-1 with TRBJ1-1; D perhaps matches TRBD1 (5 bases). Specimen: naive CD8+ T cells from blood, with Jurkat cell RNA spiked in. The subset is: FACS-sorted CD8+CD4-CCR7+CD45RA+ naive T cells. Here the CDR3 DNA reads TGCGCCAGCAGCCCAAATGTGGCAGGGCCGAACACTGAAGCTTTCTTT. Translation: CASSPNVAGPNTEAFF.